This T cell receptor (beta chain) stems from a study of OX40 agonist ivuxolimab in advanced cancers. The wider study: Dose-escalation cases comprised hepatocellular carcinoma, melanoma, renal cell or head and neck cancer. Study observations and caveats: In general, CD8+ T cells held more expanded clones than CD4+ did, on average. Individuals who were partial responders at 0.1-3.0 mg/kg had clonal expansion that ranked among the lowest. Doses of 0.1 to 3.0 mg/kg were accompanied by clonal expansion of CD4+ and CD8+ blood T cells by week 6.

The protocol was immunoSEQ multiplex PCR, while the TCRdb copy is restricted to in-frame clones and leaves out a portion. The table lists 50,000 to 75,000 clones, less than 90% of them singletons. A note on this clone: Its antigen is unidentified.

The germline CDR1 and CDR2 sequences are LNHDA and SQIVND (reference sequence). V lost 7 bases and J 1 base, leaving 17 bases between the germline ends. This CDR3 is 17 amino acids long. V gene TRBV19 combines with J gene TRBJ2-6; tentative D call: TRBD2 (6 bases). This sample comprised CD4+ or CD8+ T cells sorted from blood, obtained in a trial of the OX40 agonist ivuxolimab. This TCR derives from an adult with an advanced solid tumor such as melanoma, head and neck, liver or kidney cancer. CDR3 in DNA: TGTGCCAGTACAACCACGGAGGGGCTATCTGGGGCCAACGTCCTGACTTTC. This codes for CASTTTEGLSGANVLTF. The full variable domain, its missing parts supplied by reference TRBV19 and TRBJ2-6, is DGGITQSPKYLFRKEGQNVTLSCEQNLNHDAMYWYRQDPGQGLRLIYYSQIVNDFQKGDIAEGYSVSREKKESFPLTVTSAQKNPTAFYLCASTTTEGLSGANVLTFGAGSRLTVL.